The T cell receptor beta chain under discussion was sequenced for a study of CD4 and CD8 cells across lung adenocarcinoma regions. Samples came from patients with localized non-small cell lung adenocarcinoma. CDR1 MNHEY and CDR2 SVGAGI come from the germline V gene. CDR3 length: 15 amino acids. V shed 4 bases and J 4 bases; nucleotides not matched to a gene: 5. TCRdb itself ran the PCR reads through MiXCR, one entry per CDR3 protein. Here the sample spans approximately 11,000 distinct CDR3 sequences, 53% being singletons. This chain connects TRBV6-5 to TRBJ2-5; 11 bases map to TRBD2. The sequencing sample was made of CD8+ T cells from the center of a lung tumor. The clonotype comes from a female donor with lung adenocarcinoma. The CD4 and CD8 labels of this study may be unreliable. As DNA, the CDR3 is TGTGCCAGCAGTTCCCCCGGGACTAGCGGAGAGACCCAGTACTTC. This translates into CASSSPGTSGETQYF.